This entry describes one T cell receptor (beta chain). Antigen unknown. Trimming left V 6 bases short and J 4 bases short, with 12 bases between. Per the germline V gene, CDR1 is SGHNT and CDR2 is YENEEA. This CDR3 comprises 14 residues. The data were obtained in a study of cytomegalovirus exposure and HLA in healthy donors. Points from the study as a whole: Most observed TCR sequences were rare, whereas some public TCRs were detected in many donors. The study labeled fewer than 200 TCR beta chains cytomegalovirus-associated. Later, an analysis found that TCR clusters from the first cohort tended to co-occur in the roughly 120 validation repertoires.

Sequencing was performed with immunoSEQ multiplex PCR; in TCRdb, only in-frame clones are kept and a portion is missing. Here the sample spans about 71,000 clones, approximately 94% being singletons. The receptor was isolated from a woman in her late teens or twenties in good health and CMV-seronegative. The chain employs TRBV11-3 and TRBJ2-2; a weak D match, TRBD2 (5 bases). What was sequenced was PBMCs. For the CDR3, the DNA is TGTGCCAGCAGTCCCCGGGGTACCACCGGGGAGCTGTTTTTT. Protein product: CASSPRGTTGELFF.